This T cell receptor (beta chain) is drawn from a study of blood T cells in healthy people across ages. This clonotype was counted between two and nine times. Its target is not known. The CDR3 totals 14 residues. Germline CDR1 MNHEY, CDR2 SMNVEV (reference sequence). Trimming shortened V by 6 bases and J by 3 bases, and 12 bases separated the two germline ends. Total RNA, at least 5 micrograms per sample, came from PBMCs. The study, taken as a whole, reports: Compared with aged donors, long-lived donors showed fewer expanded clones, suggesting selection. A roughly linear age-dependent decrease characterized TCR beta diversity per million T cells.

The second PCR ran about 6 to 12 cycles with a sample-barcoded 5' primer and J-beta primers. TCRdb used MiXCR to reprocess the 5' RACE reads, holding one entry per CDR3 protein. The table has some 1.1 million distinct CDR3 sequences, more than 30% seen once. The sample taken for sequencing was blood. The receptor's source is a man aged 18 to 29 in good health. The chain employs TRBV27 and TRBJ2-4; D tentatively reads TRBD1 or TRBD2 (5 bases each). The CDR3: CASRGQGDKNIQYF. CDR3 in DNA: TGTGCCAGCAGGGGGCAGGGAGACAAAAACATTCAGTACTTC.